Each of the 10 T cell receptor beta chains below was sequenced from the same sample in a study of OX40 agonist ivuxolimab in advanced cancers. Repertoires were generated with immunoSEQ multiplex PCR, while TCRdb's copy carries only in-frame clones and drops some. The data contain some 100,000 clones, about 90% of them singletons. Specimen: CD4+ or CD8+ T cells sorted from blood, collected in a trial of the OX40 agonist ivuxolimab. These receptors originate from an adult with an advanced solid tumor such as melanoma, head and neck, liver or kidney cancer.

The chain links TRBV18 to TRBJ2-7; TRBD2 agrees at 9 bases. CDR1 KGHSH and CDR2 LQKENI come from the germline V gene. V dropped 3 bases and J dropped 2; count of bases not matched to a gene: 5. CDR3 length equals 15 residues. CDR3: CASSPELAGAYEQYF. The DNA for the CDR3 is TGTGCCAGCTCACCCGAATTAGCGGGAGCCTACGAGCAGTACTTC.

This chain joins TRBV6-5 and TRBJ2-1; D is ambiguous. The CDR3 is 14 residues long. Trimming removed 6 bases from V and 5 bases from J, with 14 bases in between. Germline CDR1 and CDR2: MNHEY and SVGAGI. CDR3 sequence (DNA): TGTGCCAGCAGCGGAATCTCACCTAACAATGAGCAGTTCTTC. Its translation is CASSGISPNNEQFF.

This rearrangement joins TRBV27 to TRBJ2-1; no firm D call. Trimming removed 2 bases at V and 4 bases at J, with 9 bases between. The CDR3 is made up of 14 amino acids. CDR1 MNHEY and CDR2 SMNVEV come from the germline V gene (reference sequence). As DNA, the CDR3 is TGTGCCAGCAGTTTAAGGGCCCCTTACAATGAGCAGTTCTTC. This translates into CASSLRAPYNEQFF.

This CDR3 reads CASGQKRYEQYF. The CDR3 bases are TGTGCCAGCGGGCAGAAACGCTACGAGCAGTACTTC. This rearrangement joins TRBV6-5 to TRBJ2-7, with D uncertain. CDR3 length equals 12 residues. Trimming left V 8 bases short and J 3 bases short, with 11 bases between. Germline lookup yields CDR1 MNHEY and CDR2 SVGAGI.

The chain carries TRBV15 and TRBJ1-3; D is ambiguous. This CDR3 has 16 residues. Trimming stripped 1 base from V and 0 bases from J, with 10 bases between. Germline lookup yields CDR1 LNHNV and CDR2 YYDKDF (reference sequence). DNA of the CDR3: TGTGCCACCAGCAGAGGAAGGCAGATCTCTGGAAACACCATATATTTT. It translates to CATSRGRQISGNTIYF.

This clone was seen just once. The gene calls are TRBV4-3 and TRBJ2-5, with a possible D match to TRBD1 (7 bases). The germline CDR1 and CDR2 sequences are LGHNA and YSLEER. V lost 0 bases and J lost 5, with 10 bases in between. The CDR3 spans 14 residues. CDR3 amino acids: CASSQDAGGETQYF. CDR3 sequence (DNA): TGCGCCAGCAGCCAAGATGCAGGGGGGGAGACCCAGTACTTC.

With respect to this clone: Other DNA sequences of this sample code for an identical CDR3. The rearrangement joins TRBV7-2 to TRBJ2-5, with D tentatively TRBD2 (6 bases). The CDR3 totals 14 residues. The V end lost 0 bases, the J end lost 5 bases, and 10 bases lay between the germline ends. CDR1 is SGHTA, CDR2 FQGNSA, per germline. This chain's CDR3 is CASSLAGGPETQYF. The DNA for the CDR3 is TGTGCCAGCAGCTTAGCGGGGGGTCCGGAGACCCAGTACTTC.

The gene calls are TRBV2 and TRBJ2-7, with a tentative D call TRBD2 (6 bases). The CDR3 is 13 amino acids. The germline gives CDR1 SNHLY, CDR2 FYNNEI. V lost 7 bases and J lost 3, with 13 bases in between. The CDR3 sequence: CASMGPGGYEQYF. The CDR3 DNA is TGTGCCAGCATGGGGCCCGGGGGCTACGAGCAGTACTTC.

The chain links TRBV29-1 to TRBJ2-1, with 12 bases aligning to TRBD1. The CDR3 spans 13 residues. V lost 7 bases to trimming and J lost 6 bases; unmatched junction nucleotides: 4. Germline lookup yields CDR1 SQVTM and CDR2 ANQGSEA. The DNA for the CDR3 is TGCAGCGCGGGACAGGGGGCGTCCAATGAGCAGTTCTTC. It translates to CSAGQGASNEQFF.

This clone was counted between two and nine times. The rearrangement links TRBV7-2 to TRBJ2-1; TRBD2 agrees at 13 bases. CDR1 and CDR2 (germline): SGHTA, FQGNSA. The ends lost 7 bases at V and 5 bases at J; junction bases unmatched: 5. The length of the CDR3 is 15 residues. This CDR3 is CASTQGLAGHNEQFF. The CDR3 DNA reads TGTGCCAGCACCCAGGGACTAGCGGGACACAATGAGCAGTTCTTC.